The 21 T cell receptor beta chains below were found in one sample sequenced in a study of T cell responses to AZD1222 COVID-19 vaccine. The protocol was immunoSEQ multiplex PCR, while the TCRdb copy is restricted to in-frame clones and leaves out a portion. The sample lists more than 95,000 clones; roughly 91% were seen once. The starting material was peripheral blood, obtained on day 0 of AZD1222 vaccination. The receptors here all came from an adult in good health.

V and J are TRBV28 and TRBJ2-1, with D possibly TRBD2 on 6 matching bases. The germline CDR1 and CDR2 sequences are MDHEN and SYDVKM. The V end lost 1 base, the J end lost 7 bases, and 17 bases lay between the germline ends. The CDR3 consists of 16 residues. The CDR3 coding sequence is TGTGCCAGCAGTTTATCCTCGGGACTCCGGCGGAATGAGCAGTTCTTC. It codes for CASSLSSGLRRNEQFF.

The genes are TRBV18 and TRBJ1-2; 9 nucleotides match TRBD1. CDR3 size: 17 residues. Trimming took 3 bases from V and 5 from J; bases not matched to a gene: 13. Per the germline V gene, CDR1 is KGHSH and CDR2 is LQKENI. CDR3 residues: CASSPPNHRDRVYGYTF. In DNA, the CDR3 is TGTGCCAGCTCACCTCCCAACCACCGGGACAGGGTTTATGGCTACACCTTC.

The V call is TRBV11-3, the J call TRBJ2-7; D remains unclear. The ends were cut back, 5 bases at V and 1 base at J, with 12 bases in the middle. The CDR3 has 14 residues. Germline lookup yields CDR1 SGHNT and CDR2 YENEEA. The CDR3 nucleotides are TGTGCCAGCAGCCCCCCCGAGAGTTCCTACGAGCAGTACTTC. This sequence encodes CASSPPESSYEQYF.

The chain is built from TRBV25-1 and TRBJ2-6; D is undetermined. V was trimmed by 8 bases and J by 0 bases, leaving 17 bases between them. The CDR3 sequence is 17 residues long. Germline CDR1 and CDR2: MGHDK and SYGVNS. In nucleotides, the CDR3 is TGTGCCAGCCCCCGCGGACGGGCAACCTCTGGGGCCAACGTCCTGACTTTC. Residues: CASPRGRATSGANVLTF.

The chain has TRBV4-2 and TRBJ2-7; 7 bases fit TRBD1. The CDR3 loop spans 14 amino acids. Losses at the gene ends were 0 bases for V and 3 bases for J; bases not matched to a gene: 2. The germline V gene encodes CDR1 LGHNA and CDR2 YNFKEQ. The CDR3 nucleotides are TGTGCCAGCAGCCAAGATAGACAGGGCTACGAGCAGTACTTC. Translation: CASSQDRQGYEQYF.

This rearrangement joins TRBV27 to TRBJ1-2, with unresolved D. CDR3 size: 15 residues. Germline CDR1 reads MNHEY; CDR2 reads SMNVEV (reference sequence). The V end lost 0 bases, the J end lost 4 bases, and 12 bases lay between the germline ends. The CDR3 loop reads CASSLSAGHLYGYTF. The CDR3, as DNA: TGTGCCAGCAGTTTATCAGCCGGGCACCTCTATGGCTACACCTTC.

The CDR3 here is CASSHNSNRYGYTF. The CDR3 DNA sequence: TGTGCCAGCAGCCACAACAGTAACCGCTATGGCTACACCTTC. The chain is built from TRBV14 and TRBJ1-2; no reliable D call. Between the trimmed V and J ends, which lost 3 bases and 4 bases, there was a span of 12 bases. Germline V gene lookup returns CDR1 SGHDN and CDR2 FVKESK. The CDR3 spans 14 residues.

The V gene is TRBV25-1, the J gene TRBJ1-2; D is ambiguous. Deletions cut 1 base from V and 5 bases from J, with 5 bases between. The CDR3 is 12 amino acids. Germline V gene data show CDR1 as MGHDK and CDR2 as SYGVNS. The CDR3 sequence is CASSESRYGYTF. The CDR3 bases are TGTGCCAGCAGTGAATCTCGGTATGGCTACACCTTC.

This rearrangement joins TRBV19 to TRBJ1-5, with 11 bases aligning to TRBD1. The CDR3 contains 16 residues. Germline assignment: CDR1 LNHDA and CDR2 SQIVND (reference sequence). Trimming took 5 bases from V and 5 from J; bases not matched to a gene: 8. The CDR3 loop is CASSLRTGGYYQPQHF. In DNA form, the CDR3 reads TGTGCCAGTAGTCTAAGGACAGGGGGCTATTATCAGCCCCAGCATTTT.

The sample holds one count of this clone. The chain uses TRBV5-1 and TRBJ2-2; tentative D call: TRBD2 (5 bases). This CDR3 region has 15 residues. V lost 3 bases and J 7 bases, leaving 16 bases between the germline ends. Germline V gives CDR1 SGHRS, CDR2 YFSETQ. CDR3 sequence (DNA): TGCGCCAGCAGCTCCTCTAGCAGTGAAGGCGGGGAGCTGTTTTTT. Its protein is CASSSSSSEGGELFF.

The chain's CDR3 is CASSSSGTVNLLYNSPLHF. CDR3 DNA sequence: TGTGCCAGCAGCAGCTCCGGGACAGTCAATCTTCTATATAATTCACCCCTCCACTTT. J is TRBJ1-6 and V is TRBV28, with 7 bases identical to TRBD1. The CDR3 runs 19 residues. Trimming at V came to 6 bases and at J to 4 bases, leaving 18 bases not matched to a gene. Germline assignment: CDR1 MDHEN and CDR2 SYDVKM.

The CDR3 coding sequence is TGTGCCAGCAGCCCGGACTGGGCCCTGAATGAGCAGTTCTTC. Its translation: CASSPDWALNEQFF. The chain is built from TRBV7-2 and TRBJ2-1; TRBD2 is a possible D gene (5 bases). The CDR3 has 14 amino acids. CDR1 SGHTA and CDR2 FQGNSA come from the germline V gene. V was pared by 5 bases and J by 7 bases, with 15 bases between.

The chain is built from TRBV7-8 and TRBJ1-5, with 9 bases that match TRBD1. The CDR3 has 15 amino acids. Germline V gives CDR1 SGHVS, CDR2 FQNEAQ. Trimming cost V 4 bases and J 8 bases; bases outside gene matches: 9. The CDR3 DNA is TGTGCCAGCAGCTCCACAGGGGGCCTCTCTGAGCCCCAGCATTTT. Protein: CASSSTGGLSEPQHF.

The V and J genes are TRBV7-2 and TRBJ2-7; 16 positions match TRBD2. Germline V CDR1 and CDR2: SGHTA, FQGNSA. There are 18 residues in the CDR3. V trimming: 5 bases; J trimming: 4 bases; junction bases outside the gene matches: 11. In nucleotides, the CDR3 is TGTGCCAGCAGCCTATCGGGACTAGCGGGAGGGATTTTGTACGAGCAGTACTTC. Protein: CASSLSGLAGGILYEQYF.

The chain has TRBV28 and TRBJ2-5; 7 bases are shared with TRBD2. Trimming removed 3 bases from V and 2 bases from J; junction bases left unmatched: 6. Germline lookup yields CDR1 MDHEN and CDR2 SYDVKM. The CDR3 has 15 amino acids. In nucleotides, the CDR3 is TGTGCCAGCAGTTTCCGGGGGGAATATCAAGAGACCCAGTACTTC. Amino acid sequence: CASSFRGEYQETQYF.

This chain links TRBV29-1 with TRBJ2-5; unclear D gene. The germline gives CDR1 SQVTM, CDR2 ANQGSEA. Trimming removed 5 bases from V and 3 bases from J, with 10 bases in between. The CDR3 has 12 residues. CDR3 region: CSVLRQEETQYF. The DNA of the CDR3 is TGCAGCGTTTTGAGACAAGAAGAGACCCAGTACTTC.

The V gene is TRBV5-1, the J gene TRBJ2-3, with 7 bases matching TRBD1. The CDR3 has 15 residues. Germline V gene data show CDR1 as SGHRS and CDR2 as YFSETQ. V lost 4 bases to trimming and J lost 2 bases; unmatched junction nucleotides: 7. CDR3 nucleotides: TGCGCCAGCAGCCCCAGGACAGGTTACACAGATACGCAGTATTTT. This translates into CASSPRTGYTDTQYF.

V usage is TRBV5-6 and J usage is TRBJ2-7, with TRBD1 matching over 9 bases. Looked up from germline, CDR1 is SGHDT and CDR2 is YYEEEE. The CDR3 is 15 amino acids. The trim removed 2 bases at V and 1 base at J, leaving 4 bases unmatched. The CDR3 sequence: CASSFVGTGSYEQYF. The DNA for the CDR3 is TGTGCCAGCAGCTTTGTAGGGACAGGGTCCTACGAGCAGTACTTC.

This sequence joins TRBV7-2 and TRBJ1-1; 9 bases align to TRBD1. The CDR3 loop spans 16 amino acids. Germline V CDR1 and CDR2: SGHTA, FQGNSA. V was pared by 5 bases and J by 4 bases, with 11 bases of the junction left unmatched. The CDR3 nucleotides are TGTGCCAGCAGCCGGAGGGCGACAGGGGGGGGCACTGAAGCTTTCTTT. Translating it yields CASSRRATGGGTEAFF.

The chain has TRBV4-1 and TRBJ1-1; 10 bases align to TRBD1. Germline V gene lookup returns CDR1 MGHRA and CDR2 YSYEKL. This CDR3 has 14 residues. J lost 7 bases, V lost 4 bases, and 6 bases had no gene match. The CDR3 protein is CASSRGQGGVEAFF. CDR3 sequence (DNA): TGCGCCAGCAGCCGAGGACAGGGGGGCGTTGAAGCTTTCTTT.

This clone was seen only once. V gene TRBV28 combines with J gene TRBJ2-1; TRBD2 might be the D (5 bases). CDR3 size: 12 residues. With 3 bases removed from V and 10 bases from J, the gap between germline ends came to 10 bases. From germline, CDR1 is MDHEN and CDR2 SYDVKM. The CDR3 nucleotides are TGTGCCAGCAGTTTGTATAAGCGGGAGCAGTTCTTC. Its protein product is CASSLYKREQFF.